The following is a T cell receptor beta chain sequence with its context. Its antigen remains unknown. With a J-beta primer mix and a sample-barcoded 5' primer, a second PCR ran about 7 to 11 cycles. TCRdb processed the 5' RACE reads anew with MiXCR; each CDR3 protein has one entry. The sample lists around 690,000 distinct CDR3 sequences, roughly three fifths seen once, with 30% to 45% in the top ten. This sample is part of a study of blood T cells in healthy people across ages. Total RNA was extracted at no less than 6 micrograms per sample. Broader study findings: In older individuals, TCR beta diversity per million T cells was lower, falling roughly linearly with age. Fewer expanded clones and more diversity marked long-lived versus aged donors.

V was trimmed by 5 bases and J by 8 bases, leaving 13 bases between them. Germline V gene data show CDR1 as DFQATT and CDR2 as SNEGSKA (reference sequence). This CDR3 has 13 residues. V usage is TRBV20-1 and J usage is TRBJ1-6; D is undetermined. The TCR comes from a man in his sixties in good health. Material for sequencing was blood. CDR3 residues: CSAEKQQHSPLHF. CDR3 bases: TGCAGTGCTGAGAAACAGCAACATTCACCCCTCCACTTT.